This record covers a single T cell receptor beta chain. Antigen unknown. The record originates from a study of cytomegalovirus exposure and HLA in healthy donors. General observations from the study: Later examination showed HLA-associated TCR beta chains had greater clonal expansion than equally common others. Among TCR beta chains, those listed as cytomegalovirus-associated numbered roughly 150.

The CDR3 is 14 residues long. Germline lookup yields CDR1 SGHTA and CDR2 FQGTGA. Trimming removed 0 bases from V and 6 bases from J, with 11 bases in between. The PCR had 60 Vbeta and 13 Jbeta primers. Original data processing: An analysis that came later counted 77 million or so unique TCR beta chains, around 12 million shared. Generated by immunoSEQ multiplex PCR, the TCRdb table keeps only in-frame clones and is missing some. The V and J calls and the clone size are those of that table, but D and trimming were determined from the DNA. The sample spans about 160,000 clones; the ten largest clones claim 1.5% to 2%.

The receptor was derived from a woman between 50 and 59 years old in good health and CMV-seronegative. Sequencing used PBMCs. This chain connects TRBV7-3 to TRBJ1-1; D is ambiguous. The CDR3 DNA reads TGTGCCAGCAGCTTAACGTCCTCTTCGGCTGAAGCTTTCTTT. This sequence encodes CASSLTSSSAEAFF.